This record covers a single T cell receptor beta chain. Its antigen is still unknown. This entry belongs to a study of shared clonotypes between healthy human individuals. Whole-study context: For every donor, three CD4 naive, three CD4 memory, two CD8 naive and one CD8 memory plates were used. Study observations and caveats: Across subsets, estimated richness was generally greater for naive than for memory populations.

Only Caucasian adults living in Nashville, Tennessee made up the donor group. Only in-frame clones appear in the TCRdb table, and some are missing; sequencing was by immunoSEQ multiplex PCR. The profile shows roughly 2,300,000 clones, approximately 90% of them singletons. With 5 bases clipped from V and 5 bases from J, the junction kept 4 bases outside the gene matches. From germline, CDR1 is MNHEY and CDR2 SVGAGI. This CDR3 comprises 13 residues. The TCR sequence derives from a man between 18 and 35 years old in good health. Some clones in this sample may be carry-over from other donors' samples. The sequenced sample was naive CD4+ T cells from PBMCs. Subset indicated: CD45RA+ positively selected. V is TRBV6-5 and J is TRBJ2-5; 8 bases fit TRBD2. CDR3 sequence (DNA): TGTGCCAGCAGTGGCGGCGGGAGGGAGACCCAGTACTTC. It yields the protein CASSGGGRETQYF.